The rows below give T cell receptor beta chains drawn from one sample of a study of glioma-infiltrating T cells. TCRdb passed the multiplex PCR reads through MiXCR, listing each CDR3 protein once. The sample includes 400,000 or so distinct CDR3 sequences, 41% of them seen just once. The specimen sequenced was glioma tissue, nonneoplastic brain tissue, or PBMCs (not recorded which). The receptors were gathered from a human donor with low-grade glioma or glioblastoma, undergoing nonglioma brain surgery, or in good health (not recorded which). CDR3s include the opening cysteine and the closing phenylalanine or tryptophan.

TRBV20-1 | CSGPVGASTDTQYF
TRBV18 | CASSPRGGNTDTQYF
TRBV20-1 | CSARPTFSTEASF
TRBV4-1 | CASSQFQELTEWRFF
TRBV2 | CASSEDGGGYEQYF
TRBV20-1 | CSADRLGYEQYF
TRBV6-6 | CASSYANSPLHF
TRBV2 | CASRPTGRSGNTIYF
TRBV7-2 | CASSLDTGEDYGYTF
TRBV7-9 | CASSSDWTSGYNEQFF